This TCR beta chain is from a study of HIV-infected patients and healthy controls. Reverse transcription used 450 to 550 ng RNA and constant-region primers for alpha and beta. Using multiplexing indices, alpha and beta chain libraries were generated apart by chain-specific third strand synthesis. TCRdb passed the 5' RACE reads through MiXCR, listing each CDR3 protein once. Here the sample spans 12,000 or so distinct CDR3 sequences, 9% to 9.5% being singletons. Whole blood was used without fractionation, so all unsorted peripheral T cells were included. This clonotype was recorded many times. The sample consisted of blood, taken before antiretroviral therapy. This receptor was taken from an adult with HIV infection. The donor label of this sample is uncertain.

CDR3 sequence reads: CASSQDYGQLLQNIQYF. CDR3 DNA: TGCGCCAGCAGCCAAGATTACGGACAGCTTCTGCAAAACATTCAGTACTTC. The chain couples TRBV4-3 to TRBJ2-4; weak D call: TRBD1 (6 bases). The germline V gene encodes CDR1 LGHNA and CDR2 YSLEER. The germline V and J ends were trimmed by 0 bases and 5 bases, with 17 bases remaining between them. This CDR3 spans 17 amino acids.